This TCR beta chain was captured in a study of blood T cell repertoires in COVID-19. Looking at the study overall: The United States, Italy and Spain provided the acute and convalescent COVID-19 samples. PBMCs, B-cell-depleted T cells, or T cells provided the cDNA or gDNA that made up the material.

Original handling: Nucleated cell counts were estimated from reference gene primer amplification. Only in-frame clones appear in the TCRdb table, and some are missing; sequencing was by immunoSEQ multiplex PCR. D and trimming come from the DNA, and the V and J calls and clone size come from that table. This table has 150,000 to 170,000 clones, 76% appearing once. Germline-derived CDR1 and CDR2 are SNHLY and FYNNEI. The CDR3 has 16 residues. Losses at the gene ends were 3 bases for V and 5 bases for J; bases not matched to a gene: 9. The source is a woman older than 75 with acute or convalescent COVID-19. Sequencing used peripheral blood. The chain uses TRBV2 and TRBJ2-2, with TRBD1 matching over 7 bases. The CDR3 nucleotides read TGTGCCAGCAGTGACTTTAGGGGGCGAGGGACCGGGGAGCTGTTTTTT. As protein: CASSDFRGRGTGELFF.